This T cell receptor beta chain derives from a study of blood T cell repertoires in COVID-19. Study-wide background: Donors in the United States, Italy and Spain gave samples during acute or convalescent COVID-19. PBMCs, B-cell-depleted T cells, or T cells provided the cDNA or gDNA that made up the material.

In the authors' workflow: Quantification of nucleated cells was approximated via reference gene primer amplification. Clones were sequenced by immunoSEQ multiplex PCR, and TCRdb holds only the in-frame ones, with some missing. From that table come the V and J calls and clone size; the DNA was used to work out D and trimming. The table lists tens of thousands of clones, roughly 80% of them singletons, with roughly 15% in the top ten. This CDR3 spans 13 amino acids. Trimming shortened V by 5 bases and J by 5 bases, and 10 bases separated the two germline ends. Per the germline V gene, CDR1 is SGHTA and CDR2 is FQGNSA.

The sequence came from a woman over 75 with active or convalescent COVID-19. The chain is built from TRBV7-2 and TRBJ1-5, with D tentatively TRBD1 (6 bases). The sequencing sample was made of peripheral blood. The CDR3 nucleotides read TGTGCCAGCAGCCCAGGGGAGCATCAGCCCCAGCATTTT. Its translation: CASSPGEHQPQHF.